Below, 30 T cell receptor beta chains from the same sample are listed, as sequenced in a study of T cell repertoires in cytomegalovirus infection. These receptors lack a known antigen. One entry per CDR3 protein results from TCRdb running MiXCR on the reads. This table holds just over 450,000 distinct CDR3 sequences, approximately 40% found once. The source was cultured PBMCs, collected from culture after CMV antigen stimulation. The source is a human donor in good health (CMV status not recorded). Some clones in this sample may be carry-over from other donors' samples.

This clonotype has at least ten counts. The chain recombines TRBV12-3 or TRBV12-4 with TRBJ2-5, with D unclear. The CDR3 contains 11 residues. The V and J ends lost 6 bases and 4 bases respectively, with 6 bases between them. In nucleotides, the CDR3 is TGTGCCAGCAGCTTTCGAGAGACCCAGTACTTC. Translating it yields CASSFRETQYF.

This clonotype was found a few times. The V gene is TRBV4-1, the J gene TRBJ2-1; possibly TRBD1 for D (5 bases). The CDR3 contains 15 residues. Trimming removed 1 base from V and 9 bases from J, with 16 bases in between. CDR1 is MGHRA and CDR2 is YSYEKL in the germline V gene. The CDR3 nucleotides read TGCGCCAGCAGCCAAGTGGTGGGGCAATGGGGTGAGCAGTTCTTC. Residues: CASSQVVGQWGEQFF.

This rearrangement joins TRBV27 to TRBJ2-7, with unresolved D. Germline V CDR1 and CDR2: MNHEY, SMNVEV (reference sequence). The ends were cut back, 4 bases at V and 2 bases at J, with 9 bases in the middle. CDR3 length: 13 residues. CDR3 in amino acids: CASSSTSTYEQYF. The CDR3 nucleotides are TGTGCCAGCAGTTCGACCTCGACCTACGAGCAGTACTTC.

There are a few counts of this clonotype. V and J are TRBV2 and TRBJ1-5; the D is unclear. Trimming took off 8 bases at V and 5 bases at J, with 16 bases between the two ends. The CDR3 sequence is 14 residues long. Germline V gene data show CDR1 as SNHLY and CDR2 as FYNNEI. CDR3 region: CASGALSRDQPQHF. CDR3 in DNA: TGTGCCAGCGGAGCCTTATCACGGGATCAGCCCCAGCATTTT.

The chain couples TRBV4-3 to TRBJ2-2; 12 bases match TRBD2. This CDR3 comprises 16 residues. V was pared by 2 bases and J by 7 bases, with 5 bases of the junction left unmatched. The V gene's germline CDR1 is LGHNA and CDR2 YSLEER. The CDR3 region is CASSQSPGLAGGELFF. The CDR3 DNA sequence: TGCGCCAGCAGCCAATCACCGGGACTAGCGGGCGGGGAGCTGTTTTTT.

The rearrangement joins TRBV2 to TRBJ1-1; no clear D gene. Germline lookup yields CDR1 SNHLY and CDR2 FYNNEI. The V end lost 8 bases, the J end lost 7 bases, and 8 bases lay between the germline ends. The CDR3 extends over 10 amino acids. The chain's CDR3 is CASGPIEAFF. CDR3 bases: TGTGCCAGCGGACCGATTGAAGCTTTCTTT.

The chain recombines TRBV20-1 with TRBJ2-7, with 7 nucleotides matching TRBD2. V gave up 2 bases and J gave up 4 bases; unmatched junction bases: 5. CDR3 length equals 13 residues. The V gene's germline CDR1 is DFQATT and CDR2 SNEGSKA (reference sequence). The DNA for the CDR3 is TGCAGTGCTAGAAACATGGGAGGGTACGAGCAGTACTTC. It is translated as CSARNMGGYEQYF.

V and J are TRBV11-2 and TRBJ2-2; D possibly corresponds to TRBD1 (5 bases). Per the germline V gene, CDR1 is SGHAT and CDR2 is FQNNGV. Trimming removed 4 bases at V and 6 bases at J, with 9 bases between. The CDR3 spans 13 residues. This CDR3 reads CASSSTTAGELFF. The CDR3, as DNA: TGTGCCAGCAGCTCCACGACAGCCGGGGAGCTGTTTTTT.

The chain couples TRBV6-2 or TRBV6-3 to TRBJ2-3; no clear D. Germline values: CDR1 MNHEY, CDR2 SVGEGT. The CDR3 is made up of 13 amino acids. Deletions cut 8 bases from V and 0 bases from J, with 9 bases between. The CDR3 DNA reads TGTGCCAGCCGGTCGACTAGCACAGATACGCAGTATTTT. Translated: CASRSTSTDTQYF.

The rearrangement links TRBV4-2 to TRBJ2-2; D perhaps matches TRBD1 (7 bases). CDR3 length: 16 amino acids. Deletions cut 4 bases from V and 4 bases from J, with 16 bases between. Germline lookup yields CDR1 LGHNA and CDR2 YNFKEQ. The CDR3 protein is CASSPKAQGGTGELFF. The CDR3 coding sequence is TGTGCCAGCAGCCCGAAGGCGCAGGGGGGCACCGGGGAGCTGTTTTTT.

The chain employs TRBV6-2 or TRBV6-3 and TRBJ1-1; unclear D gene. Deletions cut 7 bases from V and 3 bases from J, with 18 bases between. Germline CDR1 and CDR2: MNHEY and SVGEGT. The CDR3 totals 15 residues. The CDR3 is CASTPGFKVDTEAFF. CDR3 bases: TGTGCCAGCACCCCTGGGTTTAAAGTGGACACTGAAGCTTTCTTT.

Only a few counts were recorded for this clonotype. The chain uses TRBV4-1 and TRBJ1-3, with a possible D match to TRBD1 (6 bases). The CDR3 has 17 residues. The V gene lost 0 bases and the J gene lost 3 bases, with 15 bases spanning the gap. The germline V gene encodes CDR1 MGHRA and CDR2 YSYEKL. CDR3 sequence reads: CASSQEGGGLHGNTIYF. In DNA, the CDR3 is TGCGCCAGCAGCCAAGAAGGGGGGGGGCTTCATGGAAACACCATATATTTT.

The chain carries TRBV27 and TRBJ2-1, with a weak D call TRBD1 (7 bases). Per germline, CDR1 MNHEY and CDR2 SMNVEV (reference sequence). This CDR3 region has 15 residues. Trimming removed 6 bases from V and 4 bases from J, with 16 bases in between. The CDR3 DNA follows: TGTGCCAGCAGACGGGGGACAGCTATTTACAATGAGCAGTTCTTC. Translation gives CASRRGTAIYNEQFF.

This clonotype was observed a few times. The chain is built from TRBV6-6 and TRBJ2-7; possible D gene TRBD1, 6 bases. The CDR3 runs to 13 residues. The V gene's germline CDR1 is MNHNY and CDR2 SVGAGI (reference sequence). V lost 8 bases, J lost 3 bases, and 14 bases lay in between. The DNA of the CDR3 is TGTGCCAGCGGGGGCGGTCCCCACTACGAGCAGTACTTC. This gives the protein CASGGGPHYEQYF.

The rearrangement joins TRBV12-3 or TRBV12-4 to TRBJ1-6; D uncertain. The CDR3 is 15 residues long. Trimming cost V 6 bases and J 6 bases, with 15 bases left between them. The CDR3 bases are TGTGCCAGCAGATCGACGAGGACTTTTAATTCACCCCTCCACTTT. Protein product: CASRSTRTFNSPLHF.

The CDR3 nucleotides read TGTGCTAGTGGTGCCCTTACTAGCGTTGGGTCCTACAATGAGCAGTTCTTC. Translated, it gives CASGALTSVGSYNEQFF. V and J are TRBV12-5 and TRBJ2-1; TRBD2 matches 7 bases. Looked up from germline, CDR1 is LGHNT and CDR2 is FRNRAP. The CDR3 loop spans 17 amino acids. V lost 5 bases to trimming and J lost 1 base; unmatched junction nucleotides: 11.

There are a few counts of this clonotype. V gene TRBV6-1 combines with J gene TRBJ2-7, with TRBD1 matching over 8 bases. The CDR3 covers 18 residues. CDR1 is MNHNS and CDR2 is SASEGT in the germline V gene. With V trimmed by 8 bases and J by 3 bases, 21 bases remained unmatched. Written as DNA, the CDR3 is TGTGCCAGCCCCCCTTTGGTGCCGCAGGGGGCAGCGAACTACGAGCAGTACTTC. It encodes CASPPLVPQGAANYEQYF.

This clonotype was seen a handful of times. The chain combines TRBV7-8 with TRBJ2-1; 13 bases are a match to TRBD2. The CDR3 has 17 amino acids. Trimming took 5 bases from V and 5 from J; bases not matched to a gene: 9. CDR1 is SGHVS and CDR2 is FQNEAQ in the germline V gene. The CDR3 spells CASSQSRLAGGHNEQFF. For the CDR3, the DNA is TGTGCCAGCAGCCAATCCCGACTAGCGGGAGGACACAATGAGCAGTTCTTC.

This clonotype was counted a few times. This chain links TRBV19 with TRBJ2-4; 9 positions match TRBD1. The CDR3 has 15 residues. V shed 4 bases, J shed 4 bases, and the junction held 5 bases outside the gene matches. Germline V gene lookup returns CDR1 LNHDA and CDR2 SQIVND (reference sequence). CDR3 sequence reads: CASSSGGQGKNIQYF. The CDR3, as DNA: TGTGCCAGTAGTAGTGGGGGACAGGGAAAAAACATTCAGTACTTC.

This clonotype was found a few times. The chain is built from TRBV3-1 and TRBJ2-1, with TRBD2 as a possible D gene (6 bases). The V gene lost 0 bases and the J gene lost 8 bases, with 11 bases spanning the gap. The CDR3 sequence is 14 residues long. Germline CDR1 and CDR2: LGHDT and YNNKEL (reference sequence). The CDR3 sequence is CASSQELATDEQFF. The CDR3 DNA reads as TGTGCCAGCAGCCAAGAACTAGCTACGGATGAGCAGTTCTTC.

V gene TRBV5-3 combines with J gene TRBJ2-1; 7 bases fit TRBD2. TRBV5-3 is an open reading frame, and its role is uncertain. The V gene end was trimmed by 8 bases and the J gene end by 2 bases; junction bases not matched to a gene: 7. This CDR3 has 14 residues. The CDR3 here is CASSREGTYNEQFF. CDR3 nucleotide sequence: TGTGCCAGCAGCAGGGAGGGTACCTACAATGAGCAGTTCTTC.

This chain joins TRBV7-6 and TRBJ2-2; D is undetermined. Germline V gene data show CDR1 as SGHVS and CDR2 as FNYEAQ. Trimming cost V 2 bases and J 7 bases, with 8 bases left between them. CDR3 size: 13 residues. The CDR3 region has the DNA TGTGCCAGCAGCTTAATTCAAAGCGGGGAGCTGTTTTTT. As protein: CASSLIQSGELFF.

This chain joins TRBV7-2 and TRBJ1-1, with 7 nucleotides matching TRBD1. V shed 5 bases, J shed 4 bases, and the junction held 22 bases outside the gene matches. Germline V CDR1 and CDR2: SGHTA, FQGNSA. The CDR3 is made up of 19 amino acids. CDR3 coding DNA: TGTGCCAGCAGCCTTCGCCGAGATTGGGACAGACTTGCGGGCACTGAAGCTTTCTTT. It codes for CASSLRRDWDRLAGTEAFF.

This clonotype was picked up a small number of times. The chain carries TRBV2 and TRBJ1-1; no reliable D call. Between the trimmed V and J ends, which lost 4 bases and 5 bases, there was a span of 8 bases. Germline lookup yields CDR1 SNHLY and CDR2 FYNNEI. CDR3 length: 12 residues. DNA of the CDR3: TGTGCCAGCAGTGCCCCTTGGACTGAAGCTTTCTTT. Translated: CASSAPWTEAFF.

This chain links TRBV2 with TRBJ1-1; unclear D gene. There are 11 residues in the CDR3. In germline, CDR1 is SNHLY, CDR2 FYNNEI. V lost 10 bases and J lost 10, with 16 bases in between. CDR3 loop: CATSREPRAFF. In DNA form, the CDR3 reads TGTGCCACCTCACGCGAGCCTCGAGCTTTCTTT.

The CDR3 reads CASSFVPRETGELFF. CDR3 DNA: TGTGCCAGCAGCTTTGTCCCCAGGGAAACCGGGGAGCTGTTTTTT. The gene calls are TRBV11-2 and TRBJ2-2, with D possibly being TRBD1 (5 bases). The germline gives CDR1 SGHAT, CDR2 FQNNGV. CDR3 size: 15 residues. Deletions cut 3 bases from V and 5 bases from J, with 13 bases between.

This clonotype was observed a few times. CDR3 bases: TGTGCCAGCAGTACCGAGTGGAGCCAGCAGTTCTTC. This translates into CASSTEWSQQFF. This sequence joins TRBV12-3 or TRBV12-4 and TRBJ2-1; D remains ambiguous. The CDR3 has 12 amino acids. V lost 5 bases and J 11 bases, leaving 13 bases between the germline ends.

The gene calls are TRBV13 and TRBJ2-3; TRBD2 might be the D (6 bases). Germline V gives CDR1 PRHDT, CDR2 FYEKMQ (reference sequence). Trimming removed 4 bases at V and 3 bases at J, with 17 bases between. There are 16 residues in the CDR3. The CDR3 reads CASSWQRATETDTQYF. As DNA, the CDR3 is TGTGCCAGCAGCTGGCAGCGGGCGACCGAAACAGATACGCAGTATTTT. Complete variable domain (other parts from reference TRBV13 and TRBJ2-3): AAGVIQSPRHLIKEKRETATLKCYPIPRHDTVYWYQQGPGQDPQFLISFYEKMQSDKGSIPDRFSAQQFSDYHSELNMSSLELGDSALYFCASSWQRATETDTQYFGPGTRLTVL.

This chain connects TRBV6-2 or TRBV6-3 to TRBJ2-7, with a tentative D call TRBD1 (5 bases). The germline V gene encodes CDR1 MNHEY and CDR2 SVGEGT. The CDR3 contains 14 residues. Trimming removed 6 bases from V and 2 bases from J, with 14 bases in between. The DNA for the CDR3 is TGTGCCAGCAGAAGGGGAACATTACCCTACGAGCAGTACTTC. Translated, it gives CASRRGTLPYEQYF.

The CDR3 sequence: CASGSTGTGTGELFF. The CDR3 DNA reads TGTGCTAGTGGATCGACAGGGACGGGCACCGGGGAGCTGTTTTTT. The chain uses TRBV12-5 and TRBJ2-2; 7 bases line up with TRBD1. CDR1 LGHNT and CDR2 FRNRAP come from the germline V gene. Losses at the gene ends were 6 bases for V and 4 bases for J; bases not matched to a gene: 8. There are 15 residues in the CDR3.